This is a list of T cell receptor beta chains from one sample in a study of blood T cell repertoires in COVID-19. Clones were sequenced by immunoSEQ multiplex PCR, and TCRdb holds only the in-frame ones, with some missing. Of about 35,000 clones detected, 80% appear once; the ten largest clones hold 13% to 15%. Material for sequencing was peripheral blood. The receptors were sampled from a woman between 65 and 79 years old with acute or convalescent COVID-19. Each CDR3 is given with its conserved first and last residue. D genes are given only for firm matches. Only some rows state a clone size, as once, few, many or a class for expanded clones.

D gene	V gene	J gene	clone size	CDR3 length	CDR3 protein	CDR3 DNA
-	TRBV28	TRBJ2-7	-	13	CASSPTGFYEQYF	TGTGCCAGCAGTCCCACAGGGTTCTACGAGCAGTACTTC
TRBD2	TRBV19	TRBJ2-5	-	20	CASSRGLAGGPLRNRETQYF	TGTGCCAGTAGTAGGGGACTAGCGGGGGGGCCCCTCAGAAATAGGGAGACCCAGTACTTC
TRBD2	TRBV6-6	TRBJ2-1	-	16	CASSYNRLAGNNEQFF	TGTGCCAGCAGTTACAATCGACTAGCGGGAAACAATGAGCAGTTCTTC
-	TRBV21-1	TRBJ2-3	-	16	CASTRGRQGGTDTQYF	TGTGCCAGCACCCGAGGACGGCAGGGCGGCACAGATACGCAGTATTTT
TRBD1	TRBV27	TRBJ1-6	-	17	CASSRSGQRHYNSPLHF	TGTGCCAGCAGTCGATCGGGACAGCGCCATTATAATTCACCCCTCCACTTT
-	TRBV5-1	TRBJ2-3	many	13	CASSFPGADTQYF	TGCGCCAGCAGCTTTCCCGGTGCAGATACGCAGTATTTT
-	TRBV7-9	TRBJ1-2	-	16	CASSLGSGPPNYGYTF	TGTGCCAGCAGCTTAGGCAGCGGACCACCCAACTATGGCTACACCTTC
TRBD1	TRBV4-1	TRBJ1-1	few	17	CASSQGWTGRMNTEAFF	TGCGCCAGCAGCCAAGGTTGGACAGGGCGAATGAACACTGAAGCTTTCTTT
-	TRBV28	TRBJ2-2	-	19	CASSFRTFRRPSGFGELFF	TGTGCCAGCAGTTTCCGGACTTTCCGAAGGCCGAGTGGGTTCGGGGAGCTGTTTTTT
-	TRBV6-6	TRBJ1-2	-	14	CASSQTGGPDGYTF	TGTGCCAGCAGTCAAACCGGGGGGCCTGATGGCTACACCTTC
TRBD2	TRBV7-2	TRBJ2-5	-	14	CASSFGTSQETQYF	TGTGCCAGCAGCTTCGGGACTAGTCAAGAGACCCAGTACTTC
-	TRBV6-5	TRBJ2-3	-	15	CASSRLLGGTDTQYF	TGTGCCAGCAGTCGTCTTCTAGGAGGAACAGATACGCAGTATTTT
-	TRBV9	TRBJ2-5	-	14	CASTRRGFSWTQYF	TGTGCCAGCACCCGGAGAGGTTTTTCTTGGACCCAGTACTTC
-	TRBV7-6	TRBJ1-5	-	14	CASSRMGANQPQHF	TGTGCCAGCAGCCGGATGGGGGCGAATCAGCCCCAGCATTTT
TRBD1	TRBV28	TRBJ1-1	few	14	CASSLSRDSSEAFF	TGTGCCAGCAGTTTGTCCCGGGACAGCTCTGAAGCTTTCTTT
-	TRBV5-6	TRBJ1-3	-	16	CASSLAGRGPGNTIYF	TGTGCCAGCAGCTTGGCCGGGAGAGGGCCTGGAAACACCATATATTTT
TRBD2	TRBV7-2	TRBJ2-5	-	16	CASSGPGLAGGQTQYF	TGTGCCAGCAGCGGACCGGGACTAGCGGGGGGCCAGACCCAGTACTTC
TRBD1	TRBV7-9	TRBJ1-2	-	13	CASSSTGVGGYTF	TGTGCCAGCAGTTCCACAGGGGTCGGGGGCTACACCTTC
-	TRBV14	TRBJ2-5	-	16	CASSLYQATPKETQYF	TGTGCCAGCAGCCTTTACCAGGCCACCCCCAAAGAGACCCAGTACTTC
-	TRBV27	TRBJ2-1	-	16	CASRRSTAIDYNEQFF	TGTGCCAGCAGGAGGAGTACCGCAATTGATTACAATGAGCAGTTCTTC
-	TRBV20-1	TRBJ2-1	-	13	CSASFADSREQFF	TGCAGTGCTAGTTTCGCGGACTCTCGTGAGCAGTTCTTC
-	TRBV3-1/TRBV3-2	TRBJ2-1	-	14	CASSPSGSANQGFF	TGTGCCAGCAGCCCCAGCGGGTCGGCCAACCAGGGGTTCTTC
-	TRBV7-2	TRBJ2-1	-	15	CASSYQGTITSEQFF	TGTGCCAGCAGCTACCAGGGGACCATAACAAGTGAGCAGTTCTTC
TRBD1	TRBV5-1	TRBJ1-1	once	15	CASSWGQGARTEAFF	TGCGCCAGCAGTTGGGGACAGGGGGCGCGCACTGAAGCTTTCTTT
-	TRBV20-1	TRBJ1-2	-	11	CSANRNNGYTF	TGCAGTGCTAACAGGAATAATGGCTACACCTTC
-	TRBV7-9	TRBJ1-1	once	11	CASSQQVEAFF	TGTGCCAGCAGCCAACAGGTCGAAGCTTTCTTT
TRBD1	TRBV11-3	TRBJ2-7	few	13	CASSLDRGYEQYF	TGTGCCAGCAGCTTGGACAGGGGCTACGAGCAGTACTTC
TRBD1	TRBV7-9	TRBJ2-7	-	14	CASSFTGTGDEQYF	TGTGCCAGCAGTTTCACCGGGACAGGGGACGAGCAGTACTTC